This T cell receptor (beta chain) was obtained from a study of T cell changes during pregnancy in multiple sclerosis. V lost 4 bases and J lost 4; bases outside the gene matches: 8. This CDR3 is 15 amino acids long. Germline loops: CDR1 MGHRA, CDR2 YSYEKL. Sequencing used immunoSEQ multiplex PCR; TCRdb keeps in-frame clones, though not all of them. The sample includes tens of thousands of clones, just over 90% of them seen just once. The sample here was CD4+ T cells from peripheral blood mononuclear cells, taken in the second trimester of pregnancy. This clonotype was obtained from a female donor with multiple sclerosis, enrolled in a pregnancy study. The chain recombines TRBV4-1 with TRBJ1-1; TRBD1 matches at 8 bases. The DNA for the CDR3 is TGCGCCAGCAGCCTAGCCGGACAGGGAGGCACTGAAGCTTTCTTT. Translated: CASSLAGQGGTEAFF.